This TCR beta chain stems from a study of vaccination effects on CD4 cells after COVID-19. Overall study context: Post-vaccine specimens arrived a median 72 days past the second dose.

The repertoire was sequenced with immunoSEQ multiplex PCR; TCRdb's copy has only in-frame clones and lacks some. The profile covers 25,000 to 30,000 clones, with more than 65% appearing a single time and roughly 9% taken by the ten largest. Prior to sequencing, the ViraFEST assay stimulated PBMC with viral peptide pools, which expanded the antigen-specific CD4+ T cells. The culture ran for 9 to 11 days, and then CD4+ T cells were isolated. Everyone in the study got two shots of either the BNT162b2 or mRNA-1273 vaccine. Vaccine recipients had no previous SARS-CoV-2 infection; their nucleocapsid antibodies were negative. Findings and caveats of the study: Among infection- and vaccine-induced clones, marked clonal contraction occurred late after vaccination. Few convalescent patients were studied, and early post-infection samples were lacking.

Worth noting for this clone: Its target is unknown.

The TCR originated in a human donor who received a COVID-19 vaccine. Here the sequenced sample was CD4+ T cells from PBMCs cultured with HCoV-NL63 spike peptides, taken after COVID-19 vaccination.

The CDR3 loop is CASSEEIHSGSTDTQYF. The CDR3 DNA follows: TGTGCCAGCAGTGAAGAGATTCATAGCGGATCCACAGATACGCAGTATTTT. The chain has TRBV6-1 and TRBJ2-3; maybe TRBD2 (6 bases). Germline V CDR1 and CDR2: MNHNS, SASEGT. The V end lost 1 base, the J end lost 2 bases, and 16 bases lay between the germline ends. This CDR3 spans 17 amino acids.